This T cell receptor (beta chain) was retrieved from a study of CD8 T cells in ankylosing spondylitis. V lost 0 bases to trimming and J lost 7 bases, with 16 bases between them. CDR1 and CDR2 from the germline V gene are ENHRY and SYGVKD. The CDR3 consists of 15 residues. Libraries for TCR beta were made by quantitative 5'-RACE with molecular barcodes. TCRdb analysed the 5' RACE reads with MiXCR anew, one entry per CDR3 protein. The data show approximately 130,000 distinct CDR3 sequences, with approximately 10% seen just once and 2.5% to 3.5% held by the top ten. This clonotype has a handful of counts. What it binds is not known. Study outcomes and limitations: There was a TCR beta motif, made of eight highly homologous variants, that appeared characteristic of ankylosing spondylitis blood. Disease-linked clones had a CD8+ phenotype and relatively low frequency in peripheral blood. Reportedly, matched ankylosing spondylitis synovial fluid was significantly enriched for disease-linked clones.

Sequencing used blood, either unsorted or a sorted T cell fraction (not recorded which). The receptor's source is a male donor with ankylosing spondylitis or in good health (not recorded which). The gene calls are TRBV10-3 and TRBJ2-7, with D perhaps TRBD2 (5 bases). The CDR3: CAISESGPPSGEQYF. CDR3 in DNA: TGTGCCATCAGTGAGTCTGGTCCACCATCGGGGGAGCAGTACTTC.